The 5 T cell receptor beta chains below were found in one sample sequenced in a study of T-cell memory formation after mild COVID-19. TCRdb re-derived calls from the 5' RACE reads in MiXCR, one entry per CDR3 protein. The data show approximately 180,000 distinct CDR3 sequences, under 20% seen once. Source material: PBMCs or a T cell subset sorted from them (not recorded which). All receptors come from an adult woman who had mild COVID-19 (a few samples of this study predate the infection). Cell type and time point are not known.

This sequence joins TRBV20-1 and TRBJ2-7; maybe TRBD2 (5 bases). Germline lookup yields CDR1 DFQATT and CDR2 SNEGSKA (reference sequence). This CDR3 has 11 residues. V was trimmed by 5 bases and J by 7 bases, leaving 12 bases between them. For the CDR3, the DNA is TGCAGTGCTCAGTCCCCGGGGGAGCAGTACTTC. Its protein product is CSAQSPGEQYF.

This clonotype was seen more than once but under ten times. J is TRBJ2-1 and V is TRBV5-1, with 9 bases fitting TRBD2. This CDR3 comprises 17 residues. Germline loops: CDR1 SGHRS, CDR2 YFSETQ. V shed 4 bases, J shed 3 bases, and the junction held 11 bases outside the gene matches. CDR3 sequence reads: CASSLLQSGGIYNEQFF. The CDR3 bases are TGCGCCAGCAGCCTACTCCAAAGCGGGGGGATCTACAATGAGCAGTTCTTC.

This clonotype was counted only a few times. The chain carries TRBV7-2 and TRBJ1-2; 12 nucleotides agree with TRBD1. The ends lost 5 bases at V and 8 bases at J; junction bases unmatched: 6. CDR1 is SGHTA and CDR2 is FQGNSA in the germline V gene. The CDR3 is 14 amino acids. The CDR3 bases are TGTGCCAGCAGCCTGTGGGACAGGGGGCGAGGCTACACCTTC. This gives the protein CASSLWDRGRGYTF.

Points on this clonotype: Its ends do not fully match the called genes, so a read error is possible. This sequence joins TRBV7-7 and TRBJ2-1; TRBD1 agrees at 7 bases. CDR1 SSHAT and CDR2 FNYEAQ come from the germline V gene (reference sequence). The CDR3 extends over 16 amino acids. In DNA form, the CDR3 reads TGTGCTAGCAGCTTAGGGGGCCCGGGCTCCTACAATGAGCAGTTCTTC. It yields the protein CASSLGGPGSYNEQFF.

The chain recombines TRBV20-1 with TRBJ2-3; 8 bases agree with TRBD2. This CDR3 is built from 14 residues. The germline V gene encodes CDR1 DFQATT and CDR2 SNEGSKA (reference sequence). After removal of 5 bases from V and 0 bases from J, the junction contained 4 bases not matched to a gene. CDR3 nucleotide sequence: TGCAGTGCTCAGCGGGGGCCCAGCACAGATACGCAGTATTTT. Protein product: CSAQRGPSTDTQYF.